The 26 T cell receptor beta chains presented below share a single source sample, sequenced in a study of T cells in Graves' hyperthyroidism and ophthalmopathy. Amplified regions were TCR beta CDR3 sequences from RNA transcripts. Researchers ran a first-round RT-PCR on the TCR CDR3 using the HTBI primer set. Each CDR3 protein gets one entry after TCRdb re-called the multiplex PCR reads with MiXCR. Among a few hundred thousand distinct CDR3 sequences, approximately 44% were seen once, and the ten largest hold under 20%. The specimen was peripheral blood or thyroid tissue (not recorded which). The receptors here all came from an adult woman with Graves' disease, either hyperthyroidism or ophthalmopathy (not recorded which).

A word on this clonotype: A read error may account for a junction end that differs from germline. V is TRBV19 and J is TRBJ2-5; D is uncertain. CDR3 length: 13 residues. Germline assignment: CDR1 LNHDA and CDR2 SQIVND (reference sequence). CDR3 region: CASGRSYQETQYF. CDR3 coding DNA: TGTGCCAGTGGTCGTTCTTACCAGGAGACCCAGTACTTC.

There are a few counts of this clonotype. The chain links TRBV2 to TRBJ1-5; a weak D match, TRBD1 (6 bases). This CDR3 contains 16 residues. Trimming removed 8 bases at V and 1 base at J, with 18 bases between. CDR1 is SNHLY and CDR2 is FYNNEI in the germline V gene. The CDR3 nucleotides are TGTGCCAGCTCACCACCTGCGCAGGGGAGCAATCAGCCCCAGCATTTT. It encodes CASSPPAQGSNQPQHF. The entire variable domain, with the rest obtained from reference TRBV2 and TRBJ1-5, is as follows: EPEVTQTPSHQVTQMGQEVILRCVPISNHLYFYWYRQILGQKVEFLVSFYNNEISEKSEIFDDQFSVERPDGSNFTLKIRSTKLEDSAMYFCASSPPAQGSNQPQHFGDGTRLSIL.

This clonotype was seen many times. The chain uses TRBV3-1 and TRBJ1-1, with 8 bases fitting TRBD1. The CDR3 contains 15 residues. Trimming removed 3 bases from V and 1 base from J; junction bases left unmatched: 4. Germline CDR1 LGHDT, CDR2 YNNKEL (reference sequence). CDR3 protein: CASSHEGQANTEAFF. As DNA, the CDR3 is TGTGCCAGCAGCCACGAGGGACAGGCGAACACTGAAGCTTTCTTT.

This clonotype was observed at least ten times. The chain joins TRBV7-9 to TRBJ2-5; D is unclear. CDR3 length: 14 amino acids. Germline V gene lookup returns CDR1 SEHNR and CDR2 FQNEAQ (reference sequence). Trimming removed 5 bases at V and 1 base at J, with 11 bases between. CDR3 in amino acids: CASSPLNTQETQYF. CDR3 DNA sequence: TGTGCCAGCAGCCCACTTAACACCCAAGAGACCCAGTACTTC.

In nucleotides, the CDR3 is TGTGCCATCAGTGCAGACACAGATACGCAGTATTTT. It specifies CAISADTDTQYF. The genes are TRBV10-3 and TRBJ2-3; D is unresolved. CDR3 size: 12 residues. Germline-derived CDR1 and CDR2 are ENHRY and SYGVKD. Deletions cut 4 bases from V and 2 bases from J, with 4 bases between.

A word on this clonotype: The junction departs from the called germline gene at one end, perhaps through a read error. The chain carries TRBV2 and TRBJ2-7; D is unresolved. CDR1 is SNHLY and CDR2 is FYNNEI in the germline V gene. The CDR3 is made up of 16 amino acids. CDR3 residues: CAISDGKRQPSYEQYF. CDR3 nucleotide sequence: TGTGCCATCAGTGATGGGAAGCGACAACCGTCCTACGAGCAGTACTTC.

The V and J genes are TRBV25-1 and TRBJ2-7; TRBD1 matches 7 bases. Unmatched junction bases numbered 6, after V lost 10 bases and J lost 6 bases. This CDR3 has 11 amino acids. The germline V gene has CDR1 MGHDK and CDR2 SYGVNS. The CDR3 sequence: CANTWTGEQYF. In DNA, the CDR3 is TGTGCCAACACTTGGACAGGCGAGCAGTACTTC.

This clonotype has just a few counts. The gene calls are TRBV11-1 and TRBJ2-5, with 8 bases identical to TRBD1. V lost 5 bases to trimming and J lost 5 bases; unmatched junction nucleotides: 4. This CDR3 contains 13 residues. CDR1 and CDR2 (germline): SGHAT, FQDESV (reference sequence). DNA for the CDR3: TGTGCCAGCAGCCGGGACAGGTGGGAGACCCAGTACTTC. Protein sequence: CASSRDRWETQYF.

This clonotype was counted many times. The genes are TRBV7-2 and TRBJ2-2; D unclear. The CDR3 contains 13 residues. In germline, CDR1 is SGHTA, CDR2 FQGNSA. The V end lost 8 bases, the J end lost 5 bases, and 12 bases lay between the germline ends. The CDR3 nucleotides are TGTGCCAGCCACCTTTTGGGGACCGGGGAGCTGTTTTTT. This sequence encodes CASHLLGTGELFF.

This chain joins TRBV20-1 and TRBJ2-5, with D hard to call. Germline CDR1 is DFQATT and CDR2 is SNEGSKA (reference sequence). Deletions cut 8 bases from V and 8 bases from J, with 9 bases between. The CDR3 is 9 residues long. CDR3 amino acids: CSLTTTQYF. The CDR3 DNA reads TGCAGTCTAACCACAACCCAGTACTTC.

This clonotype came up a few times. The chain combines TRBV5-5 with TRBJ2-7; possible D gene TRBD1, 6 bases. V shed 9 bases and J shed 3 bases, with 34 bases lying between them. CDR1 is SGHKS, CDR2 YYEKEE, per germline (reference sequence). CDR3 length equals 19 residues. The CDR3 DNA sequence: TGTGCCACCGTGTATTGGAGACAGGCATTAGTCAGTGGCGTCTACGAGCAGTACTTC. Its protein is CATVYWRQALVSGVYEQYF.

The CDR3 bases are TGTGCCAGCAGCTCGCGGACAGATAATCAGCCCCAGCATTTT. It is translated as CASSSRTDNQPQHF. This chain uses TRBV7-9 with TRBJ1-5, with D maybe TRBD1 (6 bases). The V end was cut by 4 bases, the J end by 4 bases, with 11 bases between. CDR3 length equals 14 residues. The V gene's germline CDR1 is SEHNR and CDR2 FQNEAQ (reference sequence).

This clonotype was detected ten times or more. This sequence joins TRBV6-1 and TRBJ2-3; the D gene could be TRBD1 or TRBD2 (5 bases each). CDR1 is MNHNS and CDR2 is SASEGT in the germline V gene. With 3 bases removed from V and 8 bases from J, the gap between germline ends came to 15 bases. The CDR3 runs to 14 residues. The CDR3 here is CASSDAGTVSTQYF. CDR3 DNA: TGTGCCAGCAGTGATGCCGGGACCGTTAGTACGCAGTATTTT.

This chain uses TRBV10-2 with TRBJ1-1; D is undetermined. The length of the CDR3 is 12 residues. Germline loops: CDR1 WSHSY, CDR2 SAAADI. V was pared by 10 bases and J by 1 base, with 10 bases between. The CDR3 is CATAPGNTEAFF. CDR3 sequence (DNA): TGCGCCACCGCACCGGGGAACACTGAAGCTTTCTTT.

For this clonotype: One end of the junction is discordant with germline, which a read error may explain. The rearrangement joins TRBV10-3 to TRBJ1-1; D ambiguous. The CDR3 totals 14 residues. CDR1 is ENHRY and CDR2 is SYGVKD in the germline V gene. CDR3 DNA sequence: TGTGCCATCAATGAGAGGGAGGATGGCACTGAAGCTTTCTTT. This sequence encodes CAINEREDGTEAFF.

This clonotype has at least ten counts. The chain recombines TRBV25-1 with TRBJ2-7; TRBD1 matches at 8 bases. The CDR3 consists of 14 residues. CDR1 and CDR2 (germline): MGHDK, SYGVNS. J gave up 2 bases and V 7 bases, and 7 bases lay outside the gene matches. CDR3 sequence: CASKQGVETYEQYF. In DNA form, the CDR3 reads TGTGCCAGCAAACAGGGGGTGGAAACCTACGAGCAGTACTTC.

This clonotype was detected a few times. The chain combines TRBV2 with TRBJ2-5; D is uncertain. The CDR3 has 14 residues. Germline values: CDR1 SNHLY, CDR2 FYNNEI. Trimming removed 6 bases at V and 2 bases at J, with 13 bases between. The CDR3, as DNA: TGTGCCAGCAGCGGATACGGATGGCAAGAGACCCAGTACTTC. Translating gives CASSGYGWQETQYF.

The chain uses TRBV19 and TRBJ1-2; D uncertain. From germline, CDR1 is LNHDA and CDR2 SQIVND (reference sequence). The V and J ends lost 10 bases and 8 bases respectively, with 11 bases between them. CDR3 length: 10 residues. The CDR3 is CATMGYGYTF. The CDR3, as DNA: TGTGCCACAATGGGTTACGGCTACACCTTC.

The table lists this clonotype with many counts. This chain uses TRBV2 with TRBJ2-5; no clear D. The CDR3 is made up of 11 amino acids. The germline V gene encodes CDR1 SNHLY and CDR2 FYNNEI. Between the trimmed V and J ends, which lost 7 bases and 7 bases, there was a span of 10 bases. In DNA, the CDR3 is TGTGCCAGCACCTTAGTGGTGACCCAGTACTTC. This gives the protein CASTLVVTQYF.

This clonotype was counted ten times or more. The chain employs TRBV7-3 and TRBJ2-5, with 7 bases identical to TRBD1. The germline V gene encodes CDR1 SGHTA and CDR2 FQGTGA. The CDR3 covers 13 residues. J lost 6 bases, V lost 5 bases, and 6 bases had no gene match. CDR3: CASSPGQEQTQYF. CDR3 nucleotides: TGTGCCAGCAGCCCTGGACAGGAACAGACCCAGTACTTC. The full variable domain, in which reference TRBV7-3 and TRBJ2-5 provide the parts outside the CDR3, is GAGVSQTPSNKVTEKGKYVELRCDPISGHTALYWYRQSLGQGPEFLIYFQGTGAADDSGLPNDRFFAVRPEGSVSTLKIQRTERGDSAVYLCASSPGQEQTQYFGPGTRLLVL.

This clonotype occurred a few times. This sequence joins TRBV27 and TRBJ1-1, with D possibly matching TRBD1 (6 bases). V lost 5 bases to trimming and J lost 1 base, with 14 bases between them. The CDR3 totals 15 residues. Germline CDR1 is MNHEY and CDR2 is SMNVEV (reference sequence). CDR3 nucleotide sequence: TGTGCCAGCAGTACGTACAGGGTAAAGAACACTGAAGCTTTCTTT. Amino acids: CASSTYRVKNTEAFF.

V is TRBV28 and J is TRBJ2-2; unclear D gene. Germline V lookup: CDR1 MDHEN, CDR2 SYDVKM. The germline V and J ends were trimmed by 5 bases and 3 bases, with 10 bases remaining between them. The CDR3 consists of 14 residues. The CDR3 region is CASSPALYTGELFF. The CDR3 nucleotides are TGTGCCAGCAGTCCGGCACTGTACACCGGGGAGCTGTTTTTT.

The J gene is TRBJ2-5, the V gene TRBV2; 7 bases map to TRBD2. The J segment lost 5 bases and the V segment lost 11 bases, leaving 23 bases of the junction unmatched. The CDR3 is made up of 17 amino acids. Germline CDR1 is SNHLY and CDR2 is FYNNEI. DNA for the CDR3: TGTGCCTGGAGGGGAGGGAGAAGTCGAGCCCTCCGGGAGACCCAGTACTTC. It translates to CAWRGGRSRALRETQYF.

The chain links TRBV29-1 to TRBJ1-4; no definite D call. The CDR3 loop spans 11 amino acids. Germline CDR1 and CDR2: SQVTM and ANQGSEA. The V end was cut by 5 bases, the J end by 4 bases, with 5 bases between. CDR3 protein: CSVNDNEKLFF. CDR3 bases: TGCAGCGTTAACGATAATGAAAAACTGTTTTTT.

The chain links TRBV25-1 to TRBJ1-2; D is perhaps TRBD1 (6 bases). The CDR3 loop spans 16 amino acids. Germline CDR1 reads MGHDK; CDR2 reads SYGVNS. Trimming removed 5 bases at V and 4 bases at J, with 20 bases between. This CDR3 reads CASSYFAGGSRYGYTF. For the CDR3, the DNA is TGTGCCAGCAGTTACTTTGCGGGGGGCTCGCGCTATGGCTACACCTTC.

This clonotype was seen a few times. The chain recombines TRBV11-2 with TRBJ2-7; 7 bases agree with TRBD1. CDR1 is SGHAT, CDR2 FQNNGV, per germline. The CDR3 length is 15 residues. The trim removed 5 bases at V and 0 bases at J, leaving 7 bases unmatched. The CDR3 sequence is CASSPGQASSYEQYF. The CDR3 DNA follows: TGTGCCAGCAGCCCCGGACAGGCCAGCTCCTACGAGCAGTACTTC.